This TCR beta chain was identified in a study of a mutant IDH1 vaccine in newly diagnosed glioma. Study observations and caveats: Variations in leading peripheral T cell clonotypes appeared to have no connection with pseudoprogression.

Sample time point: baseline, week 1 (first vaccination visit). The treatment here: pre-vaccination baseline after standard-of-care therapy. The protocol was immunoSEQ multiplex PCR, while the TCRdb copy is restricted to in-frame clones and leaves out a portion. The table lists some 61,000 clones, 65% to 90% of them singletons. This clone was detected a few times. The antigen is unknown. The receptor was isolated from a man under 40 with glioma. The sequences come from PBMCs, collected from a glioma patient treated with radiotherapy, temozolomide or both.

The CDR3 coding sequence is TGCGCCAGCAGCCAAGCCCGGACAGGGGGCTACACTGAAGCTTTCTTT. Residues: CASSQARTGGYTEAFF. The chain combines TRBV4-1 with TRBJ1-1; TRBD1 aligns across 11 bases. The CDR3 is 16 residues long. Losses at the gene ends were 1 base for V and 3 bases for J; bases not matched to a gene: 4. CDR1 is MGHRA, CDR2 YSYEKL, per germline.